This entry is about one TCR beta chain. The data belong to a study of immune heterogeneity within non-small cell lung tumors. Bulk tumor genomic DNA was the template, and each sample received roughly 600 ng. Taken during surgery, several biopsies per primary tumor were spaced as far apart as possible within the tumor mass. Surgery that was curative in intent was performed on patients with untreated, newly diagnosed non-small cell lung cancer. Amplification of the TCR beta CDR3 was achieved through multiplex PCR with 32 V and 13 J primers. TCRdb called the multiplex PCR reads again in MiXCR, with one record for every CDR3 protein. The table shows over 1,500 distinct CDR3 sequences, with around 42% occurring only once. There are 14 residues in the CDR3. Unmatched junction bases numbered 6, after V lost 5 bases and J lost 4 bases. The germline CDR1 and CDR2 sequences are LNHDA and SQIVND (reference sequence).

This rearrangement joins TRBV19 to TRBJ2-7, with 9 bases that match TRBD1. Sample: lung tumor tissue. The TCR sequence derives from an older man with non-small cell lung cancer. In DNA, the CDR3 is TGTGCCAGTAGTCCCGGACAGGGGAGGTACGAGCAGTACTTC. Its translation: CASSPGQGRYEQYF.